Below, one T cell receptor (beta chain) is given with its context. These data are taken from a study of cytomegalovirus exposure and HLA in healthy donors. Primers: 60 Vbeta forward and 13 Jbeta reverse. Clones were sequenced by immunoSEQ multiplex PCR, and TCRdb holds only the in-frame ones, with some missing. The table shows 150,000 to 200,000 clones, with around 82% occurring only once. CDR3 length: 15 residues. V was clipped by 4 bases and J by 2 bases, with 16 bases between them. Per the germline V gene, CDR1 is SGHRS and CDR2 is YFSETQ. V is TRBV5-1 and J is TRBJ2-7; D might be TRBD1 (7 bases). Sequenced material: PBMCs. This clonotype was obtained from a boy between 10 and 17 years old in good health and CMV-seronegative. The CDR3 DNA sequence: TGCGCCAGCAGCCTAAAAAGCAGGGGGGCCTACGAGCAGTACTTC. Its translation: CASSLKSRGAYEQYF.